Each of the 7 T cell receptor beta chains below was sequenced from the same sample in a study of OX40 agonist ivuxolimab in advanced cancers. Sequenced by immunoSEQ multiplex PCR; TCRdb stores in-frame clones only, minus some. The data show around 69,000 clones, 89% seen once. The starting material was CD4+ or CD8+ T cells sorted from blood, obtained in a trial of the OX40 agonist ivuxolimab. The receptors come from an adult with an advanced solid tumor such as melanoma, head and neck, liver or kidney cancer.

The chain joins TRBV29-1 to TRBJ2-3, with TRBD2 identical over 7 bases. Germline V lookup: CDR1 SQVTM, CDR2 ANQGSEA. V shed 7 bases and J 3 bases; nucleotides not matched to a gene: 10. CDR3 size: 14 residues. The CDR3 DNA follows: TGCAGCGCCTCAGGAAAAGCGGGGACAGATACGCAGTATTTT. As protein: CSASGKAGTDTQYF.

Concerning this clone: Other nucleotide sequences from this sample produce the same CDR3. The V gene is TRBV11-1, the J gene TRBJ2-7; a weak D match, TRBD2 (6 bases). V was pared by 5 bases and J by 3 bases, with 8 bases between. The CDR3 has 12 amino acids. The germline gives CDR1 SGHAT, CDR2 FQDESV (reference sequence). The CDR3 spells CASSLSGYEQYF. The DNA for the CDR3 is TGTGCCAGCAGCCTTAGCGGCTACGAGCAGTACTTC.

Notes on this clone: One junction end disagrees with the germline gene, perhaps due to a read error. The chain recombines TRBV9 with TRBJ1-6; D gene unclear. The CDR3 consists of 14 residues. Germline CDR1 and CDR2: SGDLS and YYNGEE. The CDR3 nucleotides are TGTGCCAGCGGCGTCGGCAACTATAATTCACCCCTCCACTTT. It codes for CASGVGNYNSPLHF.

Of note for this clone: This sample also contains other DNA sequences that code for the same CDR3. The CDR3 bases are TGTGCCAGCAGCTTGGAGGGGGCCCTCGGGGAGACCCAGTACTTC. As protein: CASSLEGALGETQYF. The chain combines TRBV5-4 with TRBJ2-5; 7 nucleotides line up with TRBD1. Unmatched junction bases numbered 7, after V lost 0 bases and J lost 5 bases. The CDR3 length is 15 residues. Per germline, CDR1 SGHNT and CDR2 YYREEE (reference sequence).

CDR3 in amino acids: CASSLTSDSYNEQFF. The CDR3 DNA reads as TGTGCCAGCAGCTTAACTAGCGACTCCTACAATGAGCAGTTCTTC. V gene TRBV7-9 combines with J gene TRBJ2-1, with TRBD2 identical over 7 bases. The CDR3 is 15 residues long. Unmatched junction bases numbered 1, after V lost 2 bases and J lost 0 bases. Germline lookup yields CDR1 SEHNR and CDR2 FQNEAQ (reference sequence).

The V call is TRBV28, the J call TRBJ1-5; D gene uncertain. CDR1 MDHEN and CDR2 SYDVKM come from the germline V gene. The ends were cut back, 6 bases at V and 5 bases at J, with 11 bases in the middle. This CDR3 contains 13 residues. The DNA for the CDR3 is TGTGCCAGCAGCCCTCAGACGGATCAGCCCCAGCATTTT. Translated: CASSPQTDQPQHF.

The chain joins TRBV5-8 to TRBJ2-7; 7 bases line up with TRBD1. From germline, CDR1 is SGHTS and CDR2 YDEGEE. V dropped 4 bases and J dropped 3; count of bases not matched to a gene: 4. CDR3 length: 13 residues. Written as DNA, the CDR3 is TGTGCCAGCAGCCGGACAGGCAACTACGAGCAGTACTTC. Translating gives CASSRTGNYEQYF.